Each of the 8 T cell receptor beta chains below was sequenced from the same sample in a study of cytomegalovirus exposure and HLA in healthy donors. The study ran its PCR with 60 Vbeta and 13 Jbeta primers. Only in-frame clones appear in the TCRdb table, and some are missing; sequencing was by immunoSEQ multiplex PCR. The repertoire holds roughly 84,000 clones, roughly 79% seen once, with about 5.5% in the top ten. Sequenced material: PBMCs. Every receptor here comes from a male donor in good health and CMV-seropositive.

The chain links TRBV27 to TRBJ1-1; possible D gene TRBD1, 5 bases. V shed 6 bases and J shed 0 bases, with 11 bases lying between them. Per the germline V gene, CDR1 is MNHEY and CDR2 is SMNVEV (reference sequence). The CDR3 consists of 14 residues. The CDR3 coding sequence is TGTGCCAGCAGAATCCTAGGGGTGAACACTGAAGCTTTCTTT. Residues: CASRILGVNTEAFF.

This clone occurred a few times. CDR3 sequence (DNA): TGTGCCAGCAGTTACTGGGAGGGAGGCGAGCAGTACTTC. Protein sequence: CASSYWEGGEQYF. The chain uses TRBV6-6 and TRBJ2-7, with 7 bases that match TRBD2. Germline lookup yields CDR1 MNHNY and CDR2 SVGAGI (reference sequence). The CDR3 runs 13 residues. The V and J ends lost 1 base and 6 bases, in that order; junction bases with no gene match: 3.

The chain has TRBV18 and TRBJ2-1, with TRBD1 identical over 9 bases. Trimming cost V 3 bases and J 6 bases; bases outside gene matches: 9. This CDR3 has 16 amino acids. CDR1 and CDR2 (germline): KGHSH, LQKENI. Here the CDR3 DNA reads TGTGCCAGCTCACCGACAGGGGGTAGGATAAGCAATGAGCAGTTCTTC. This codes for CASSPTGGRISNEQFF. The whole variable domain, filled in from reference TRBV18 and TRBJ2-1, reads NAGVMQNPRHLVRRRGQEARLRCSPMKGHSHVYWYRQLPEEGLKFMVYLQKENIIDESGMPKERFSAEFPKEGPSILRIQQVVRGDSAAYFCASSPTGGRISNEQFFGPGTRLTVL.

The rearrangement links TRBV5-1 to TRBJ2-1; 9 bases are a match to TRBD1. CDR3 length: 14 residues. Losses at the gene ends were 5 bases for V and 5 bases for J; bases not matched to a gene: 5. Germline values: CDR1 SGHRS, CDR2 YFSETQ. CDR3 loop: CASSRQGENNEQFF. The CDR3 nucleotides are TGCGCCAGCAGTAGACAGGGGGAAAACAATGAGCAGTTCTTC.

V is TRBV7-2 and J is TRBJ2-1; tentative D call: TRBD2 (6 bases). V lost 5 bases to trimming and J lost 12 bases, with 17 bases between them. This CDR3 has 13 residues. Germline assignment: CDR1 SGHTA and CDR2 FQGNSA. CDR3 sequence: CASSDQTGGVQFF. The CDR3 DNA reads as TGTGCCAGCAGCGATCAAACTGGAGGGGTGCAGTTCTTC. The variable domain in full, completed from reference TRBV7-2 and TRBJ2-1, reads GAGVSQSPSNKVTEKGKDVELRCDPISGHTALYWYRQSLGQGLEFLIYFQGNSAPDKSGLPSDRFSAERTGGSVSTLTIQRTQQEDSAVYLCASSDQTGGVQFFGPGTRLTVL.

V usage is TRBV6-5 and J usage is TRBJ2-2; 7 nucleotides agree with TRBD2. V lost 6 bases to trimming and J lost 2 bases; unmatched junction nucleotides: 6. The CDR3 is 15 amino acids. Germline CDR1 and CDR2: MNHEY and SVGAGI. In nucleotides, the CDR3 is TGTGCCAGCAGCTCCCGCGGGGGTAACACCGGGGAGCTGTTTTTT. This translates into CASSSRGGNTGELFF.

This clone was detected only a few times. The chain is built from TRBV7-9 and TRBJ1-1, with no clear D. Germline CDR1 and CDR2: SEHNR and FQNEAQ (reference sequence). The CDR3 spans 13 residues. V gave up 2 bases and J gave up 0 bases, with 4 bases separating them. The CDR3 DNA is TGTGCCAGCAGCTTAACATTGAACACTGAAGCTTTCTTT. Translated, it gives CASSLTLNTEAFF.

This chain connects TRBV6-5 to TRBJ1-6; no clear D. CDR1 MNHEY and CDR2 SVGAGI come from the germline V gene. This CDR3 is built from 13 residues. The V gene lost 6 bases and the J gene lost 9 bases, with 12 bases spanning the gap. The CDR3 reads CASSDILGSPLHF. As DNA, the CDR3 is TGTGCCAGCAGCGACATATTGGGTTCACCCCTCCACTTT.